These 19 T cell receptor beta chains share one sample of origin, sequenced in a study of T cell repertoires in cytomegalovirus infection. TCRdb re-derived calls from the reads in MiXCR, one entry per CDR3 protein. The profile shows under 150,000 distinct CDR3 sequences, about 33% of them singletons. No antigen has been assigned to these receptors. The specimen comprised CD8+ T cells from cultured PBMCs, sampled from culture after CMV antigen stimulation. These receptors came from a human donor in good health (CMV status not recorded). Some clones in this sample may be carry-over from other donors' samples.

The sample holds a few counts of this clonotype. V usage is TRBV19 and J usage is TRBJ2-6, with a tentative D call TRBD1 (6 bases). Germline CDR1 reads LNHDA; CDR2 reads SQIVND (reference sequence). The germline V and J ends were trimmed by 3 bases and 0 bases, with 24 bases remaining between them. CDR3 size: 21 residues. CDR3 DNA: TGTGCCAGTAGTATCCTTGTACTAGGGGACAAAAAAAGCTCTGGGGCCAACGTCCTGACTTTC. Amino acid sequence: CASSILVLGDKKSSGANVLTF.

The chain links TRBV10-2 to TRBJ2-1; TRBD2 aligns across 9 bases. V gave up 4 bases and J gave up 5 bases; unmatched junction bases: 3. The CDR3 covers 14 residues. The germline CDR1 and CDR2 sequences are WSHSY and SAAADI. The CDR3: CASSVAGVHNEQFF. The CDR3 DNA reads TGCGCCAGCAGTGTAGCGGGGGTTCACAATGAGCAGTTCTTC.

This clonotype was seen many times. This chain joins TRBV7-9 and TRBJ1-2; TRBD1 matches 8 bases. V lost 7 bases and J lost 8; bases outside the gene matches: 9. This CDR3 is built from 13 residues. Germline V gene data show CDR1 as SEHNR and CDR2 as FQNEAQ (reference sequence). The DNA of the CDR3 is TGTGCCAGCAAAATAGACAGGGGAGGCGGCTACACCTTC. This gives the protein CASKIDRGGGYTF.

This clonotype has more than one count but fewer than ten. The chain joins TRBV2 to TRBJ2-7; either TRBD1 or TRBD2 may supply D (5 bases each). V lost 6 bases and J lost 0, with 15 bases in between. CDR1 is SNHLY and CDR2 is FYNNEI in the germline V gene. This CDR3 has 15 amino acids. The CDR3 DNA follows: TGTGCCAGCAGCTCCACGGGACGCAACTCCTACGAGCAGTACTTC. Translation gives CASSSTGRNSYEQYF.

This clonotype was observed a few times. V gene TRBV7-9 combines with J gene TRBJ2-5; 7 bases fit TRBD1. V was pared by 1 base and J by 4 bases, with 6 bases of the junction left unmatched. This CDR3 is 15 amino acids long. Per germline, CDR1 SEHNR and CDR2 FQNEAQ (reference sequence). In DNA, the CDR3 is TGTGCCAGCAGCTTAGATGGCAGGACAGGAGAGACCCAGTACTTC. Its protein is CASSLDGRTGETQYF.

The V call is TRBV19, the J call TRBJ1-1; no clear D. The CDR3 extends over 13 amino acids. V was cut by 2 bases and J by 1 base, with 5 bases left in between. CDR1 and CDR2 (germline): LNHDA, SQIVND (reference sequence). In nucleotides, the CDR3 is TGTGCCAGTAGTATACGGGGGAACACTGAAGCTTTCTTT. Protein: CASSIRGNTEAFF.

V gene TRBV6-6 combines with J gene TRBJ1-4; perhaps TRBD1 as D (5 bases). Germline V lookup: CDR1 MNHNY, CDR2 SVGAGI (reference sequence). The CDR3 covers 15 residues. V was clipped by 5 bases and J by 6 bases, with 16 bases between them. The CDR3 protein is CASSPSGEGYEKLFF. As DNA, the CDR3 is TGTGCCAGCAGTCCCTCCGGAGAGGGGTATGAAAAACTGTTTTTT.

This clonotype appeared a few times. The CDR3 sequence is CASSDSGGEETQYF. The CDR3 DNA follows: TGTGCCAGCAGCGATAGCGGGGGTGAGGAGACCCAGTACTTC. V is TRBV5-4 and J is TRBJ2-5, with 9 bases fitting TRBD2. Trimming took 4 bases from V and 5 from J; bases not matched to a gene: 6. Germline V gene lookup returns CDR1 SGHNT and CDR2 YYREEE (reference sequence). CDR3 length: 14 residues.

The rearrangement links TRBV4-1 to TRBJ1-1, with TRBD1 identical over 8 bases. V trimming: 4 bases; J trimming: 4 bases; junction bases outside the gene matches: 11. The germline gives CDR1 MGHRA, CDR2 YSYEKL. The CDR3 is 16 residues long. The CDR3 sequence: CASSPGTGLIGTEAFF. In DNA form, the CDR3 reads TGCGCCAGCAGCCCCGGGACAGGACTGATTGGCACTGAAGCTTTCTTT.

This clonotype came up once. V is TRBV4-1 and J is TRBJ2-7; unclear D gene. The V and J ends lost 0 bases and 3 bases respectively, with 9 bases between them. CDR3 length equals 14 residues. Germline V lookup: CDR1 MGHRA, CDR2 YSYEKL. The CDR3 loop is CASSQETGYYEQYF. Written as DNA, the CDR3 is TGCGCCAGCAGCCAAGAGACGGGTTACTACGAGCAGTACTTC.

The J gene is TRBJ2-7, the V gene TRBV6-1, with D perhaps assigned TRBD1 or TRBD2 (5 bases each). The V end lost 2 bases, the J end lost 3 bases, and 14 bases lay between the germline ends. Germline V gene lookup returns CDR1 MNHNS and CDR2 SASEGT. This CDR3 is built from 15 residues. This CDR3 is CASSEWDGINYEQYF. CDR3 nucleotide sequence: TGTGCCAGCAGTGAATGGGACGGCATAAACTACGAGCAGTACTTC.

This chain links TRBV7-8 with TRBJ2-7; D gene uncertain. The V and J ends lost 5 bases and 0 bases respectively, with 5 bases between them. The CDR3 spans 12 residues. Germline V gene sequence: CDR1 SGHVS, CDR2 FQNEAQ. The CDR3 reads CASSPPSYEQYF. As DNA, the CDR3 is TGTGCCAGCAGCCCGCCCTCCTACGAGCAGTACTTC.

There are many counts of this clonotype. This chain connects TRBV7-2 to TRBJ2-3; 7 bases match TRBD2. CDR3 length: 15 amino acids. Germline CDR1 is SGHTA and CDR2 is FQGNSA. Trimming cost V 5 bases and J 0 bases; bases outside gene matches: 5. The chain's CDR3 is CASSTETSSTDTQYF. The CDR3 DNA is TGTGCCAGCAGCACAGAGACTAGCAGCACAGATACGCAGTATTTT.

This rearrangement joins TRBV4-2 to TRBJ2-6; unclear D gene. Germline V gives CDR1 LGHNA, CDR2 YNFKEQ. With 0 bases removed from V and 2 bases from J, the gap between germline ends came to 14 bases. The CDR3 length is 18 residues. The CDR3 DNA sequence: TGTGCCAGCAGCCAAGAGGGCGGTTCTGGCACTGGGGCCAACGTCCTGACTTTC. The encoded protein is CASSQEGGSGTGANVLTF.

This clonotype was picked up many times. The chain links TRBV7-2 to TRBJ1-4; D not resolved. This CDR3 contains 15 residues. Germline loops: CDR1 SGHTA, CDR2 FQGNSA. V was trimmed by 4 bases and J by 6 bases, leaving 15 bases between them. The CDR3 nucleotides read TGTGCCAGCAGCTCCTACTCGGGTTTGGATGAAAAACTGTTTTTT. Amino acid sequence: CASSSYSGLDEKLFF.

The V gene is TRBV20-1, the J gene TRBJ2-1, with 9 bases fitting TRBD2. CDR1 is DFQATT, CDR2 SNEGSKA, per germline (reference sequence). The CDR3 is 20 amino acids. J gave up 0 bases and V 2 bases, and 17 bases lay outside the gene matches. CDR3 coding DNA: TGCAGTGCTAGATCCTTCTGGAGTGGCGGGGGGGCCGGCTCCTACAATGAGCAGTTCTTC. Its translation is CSARSFWSGGGAGSYNEQFF.

The genes are TRBV20-1 and TRBJ1-5; TRBD1 aligns across 9 bases. This CDR3 is 16 amino acids long. Germline V gene lookup returns CDR1 DFQATT and CDR2 SNEGSKA (reference sequence). With 2 bases clipped from V and 5 bases from J, the junction kept 10 bases outside the gene matches. This CDR3 is CSARPQDRGRYQPQHF. CDR3 DNA sequence: TGCAGTGCTAGACCTCAGGACAGGGGTAGATATCAGCCCCAGCATTTT.

This clonotype appeared a few times. This chain uses TRBV6-2 or TRBV6-3 with TRBJ1-6, with D possibly being TRBD1 (5 bases). Trimming took 5 bases from V and 7 from J, leaving 21 bases between them. Germline V gene lookup returns CDR1 MNHEY and CDR2 SVGEGT. CDR3 size: 17 residues. Written as DNA, the CDR3 is TGTGCCAGCAGTCACTACGTAAGCGGGACTAAGAATTCACCCCTCCACTTT. This codes for CASSHYVSGTKNSPLHF.

The chain carries TRBV6-2 or TRBV6-3 and TRBJ2-7; 8 positions agree with TRBD2. CDR1 MNHEY and CDR2 SVGEGT come from the germline V gene. The length of the CDR3 is 16 residues. With 6 bases clipped from V and 3 bases from J, the junction kept 13 bases outside the gene matches. CDR3 DNA sequence: TGTGCCAGCAGCTTCGGTCGGGGGGGCAAATACTACGAGCAGTACTTC. Amino acids: CASSFGRGGKYYEQYF.